This T cell receptor beta chain was sequenced in a study of T cell changes during pregnancy in multiple sclerosis. V was trimmed by 4 bases and J by 2 bases, leaving 14 bases between them. The CDR3 length is 15 residues. Germline assignment: CDR1 SEHNR and CDR2 FQNEAQ (reference sequence). Assay: immunoSEQ multiplex PCR; the TCRdb copy retains only in-frame clones and omits some. The table shows about 100,000 clones, with about 90% occurring only once. The input for sequencing was peripheral blood, taken in the second trimester of pregnancy. The chain is built from TRBV7-9 and TRBJ1-1; D might be TRBD1 (6 bases). The TCR originated in a female donor with multiple sclerosis, enrolled in a pregnancy study. The CDR3 nucleotides are TGTGCCAGCAGCTCGGGTTACAGGGTCAACACTGAAGCTTTCTTT. The encoded protein is CASSSGYRVNTEAFF.